Here is one T cell receptor beta chain with its context. The sample originates from a study of blood T cell repertoires in COVID-19. Study details: The analysed material was cDNA or gDNA that came from T cells, B-cell-depleted T cells, or PBMCs.

Per the study methods: Estimated nucleated cell counts came from reference gene primer amplification. Sequenced by immunoSEQ multiplex PCR; TCRdb stores in-frame clones only, minus some. V, J and clone size were drawn from that table, and D and trimming were deduced from the DNA. The table has about 360,000 clones, 80% to 90% seen once. Grouping used clinical history reported by participants in a survey and questionnaire. Looked up from germline, CDR1 is SGHRS and CDR2 is YFSETQ. This CDR3 is 14 amino acids long. Trimming stripped 4 bases from V and 0 bases from J, with 11 bases between. This chain links TRBV5-1 with TRBJ2-7, with D possibly being TRBD2 (6 bases). The sequence was collected from a man between 40 and 49 years old in a cohort exposed to, infected with or recovered from COVID-19 (not recorded which). What was sequenced was PBMCs or T cells enriched from blood (not recorded which). CDR3 loop: CASSLLGGSYEQYF. The CDR3 DNA sequence: TGCGCCAGCAGCCTCCTCGGGGGCTCCTACGAGCAGTACTTC.